This T cell receptor (beta chain) is from a study of T cell responses to AZD1222 COVID-19 vaccine. General study results and limits: Breadth and depth of Spike-specific TCRs rose after two AZD1222 doses. Clonal diversity was possibly underestimated; the donors were predominantly white British and more often female.

Clones were sequenced by immunoSEQ multiplex PCR, and TCRdb holds only the in-frame ones, with some missing. This sample has under 150,000 clones; 93% occur once, and the top ten carry approximately 5.3%. V was clipped by 7 bases and J by 5 bases; unmatched bases: 8. Germline V gene data show CDR1 as LNHDA and CDR2 as SQIVND (reference sequence). CDR3 length: 13 residues. Note on this clone: Its antigen is not known.

Material: peripheral blood, obtained on day 0 of AZD1222 vaccination. This TCR was sampled from an adult in good health. J is TRBJ2-7 and V is TRBV19; 7 nucleotides align to TRBD2. The CDR3 DNA sequence: TGTGCCAGTACCATGGCGGGAGAACACGAGCAGTACTTC. Translation: CASTMAGEHEQYF.